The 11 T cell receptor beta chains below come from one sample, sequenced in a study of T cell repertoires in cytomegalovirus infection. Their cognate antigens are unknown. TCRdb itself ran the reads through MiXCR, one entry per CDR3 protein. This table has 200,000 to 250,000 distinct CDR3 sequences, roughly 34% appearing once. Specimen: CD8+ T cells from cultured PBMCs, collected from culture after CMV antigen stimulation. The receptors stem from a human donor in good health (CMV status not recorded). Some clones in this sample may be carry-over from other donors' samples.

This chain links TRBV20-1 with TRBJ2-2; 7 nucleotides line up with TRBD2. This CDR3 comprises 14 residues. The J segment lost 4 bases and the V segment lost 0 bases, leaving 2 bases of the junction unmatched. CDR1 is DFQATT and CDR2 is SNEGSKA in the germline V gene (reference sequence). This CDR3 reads CSARDPGGTGELFF. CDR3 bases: TGCAGTGCTAGAGACCCGGGGGGCACCGGGGAGCTGTTTTTT.

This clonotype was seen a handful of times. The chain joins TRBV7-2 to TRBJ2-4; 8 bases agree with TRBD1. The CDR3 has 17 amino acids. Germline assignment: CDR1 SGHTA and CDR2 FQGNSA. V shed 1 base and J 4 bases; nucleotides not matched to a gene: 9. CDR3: CASSLELPQGVKNIQYF. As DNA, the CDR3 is TGTGCCAGCAGCTTAGAGTTACCACAGGGGGTTAAAAACATTCAGTACTTC.

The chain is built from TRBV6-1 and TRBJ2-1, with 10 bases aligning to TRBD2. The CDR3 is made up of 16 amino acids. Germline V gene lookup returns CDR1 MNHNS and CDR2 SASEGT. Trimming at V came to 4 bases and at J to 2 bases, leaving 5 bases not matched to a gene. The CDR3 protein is CASSGPLAGPYNEQFF. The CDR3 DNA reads TGTGCCAGCAGTGGCCCACTAGCGGGACCCTACAATGAGCAGTTCTTC.

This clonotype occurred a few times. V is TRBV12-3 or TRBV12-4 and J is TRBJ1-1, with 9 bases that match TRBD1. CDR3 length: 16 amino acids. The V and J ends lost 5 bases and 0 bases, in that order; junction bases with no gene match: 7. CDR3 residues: CASSPPGTGLNTEAFF. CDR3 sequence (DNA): TGTGCCAGCAGTCCGCCCGGGACAGGGTTGAACACTGAAGCTTTCTTT.

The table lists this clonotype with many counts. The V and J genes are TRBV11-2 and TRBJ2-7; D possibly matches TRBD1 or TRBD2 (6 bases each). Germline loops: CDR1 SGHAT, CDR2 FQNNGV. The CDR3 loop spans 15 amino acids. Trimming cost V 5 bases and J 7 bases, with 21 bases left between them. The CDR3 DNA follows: TGTGCCAGCAGCGCAGGGACACCCTCCCGGGGGGAGCAGTACTTC. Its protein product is CASSAGTPSRGEQYF.

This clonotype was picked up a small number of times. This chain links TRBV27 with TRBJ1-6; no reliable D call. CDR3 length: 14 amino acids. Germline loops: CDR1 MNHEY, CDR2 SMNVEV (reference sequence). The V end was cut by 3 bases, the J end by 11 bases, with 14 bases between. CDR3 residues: CASSLGGSGPPLHF. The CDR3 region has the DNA TGTGCCAGCAGTTTGGGAGGGTCGGGTCCACCCCTCCACTTT.

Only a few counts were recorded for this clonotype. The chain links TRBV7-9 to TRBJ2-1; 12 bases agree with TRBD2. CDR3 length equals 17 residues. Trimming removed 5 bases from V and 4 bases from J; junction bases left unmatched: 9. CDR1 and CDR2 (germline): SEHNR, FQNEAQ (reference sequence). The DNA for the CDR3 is TGTGCCAGCAGCCGGGGACTAGCGGGTTCCGTATACAATGAGCAGTTCTTC. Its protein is CASSRGLAGSVYNEQFF.

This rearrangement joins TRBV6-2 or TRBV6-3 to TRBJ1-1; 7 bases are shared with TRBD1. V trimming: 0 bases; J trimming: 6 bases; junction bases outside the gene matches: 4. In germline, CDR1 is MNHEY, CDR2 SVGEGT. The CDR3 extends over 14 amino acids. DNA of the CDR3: TGTGCCAGCAGTTACTCGTTTAGGGGGCCTGAAGCTTTCTTT. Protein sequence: CASSYSFRGPEAFF.

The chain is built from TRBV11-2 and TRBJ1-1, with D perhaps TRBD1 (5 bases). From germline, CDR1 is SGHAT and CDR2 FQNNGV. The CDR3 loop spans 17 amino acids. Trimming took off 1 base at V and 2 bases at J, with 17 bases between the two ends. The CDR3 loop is CASSLVLRGFVNTEAFF. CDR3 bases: TGTGCCAGCAGCTTAGTTCTCCGGGGGTTCGTTAACACTGAAGCTTTCTTT.

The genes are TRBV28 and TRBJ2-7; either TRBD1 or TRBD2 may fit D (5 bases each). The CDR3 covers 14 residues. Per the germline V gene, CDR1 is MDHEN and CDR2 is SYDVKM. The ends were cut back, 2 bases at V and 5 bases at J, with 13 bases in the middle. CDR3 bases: TGTGCCAGCAGTTTAGGTTGGGGGTACAACGAGCAGTACTTC. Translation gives CASSLGWGYNEQYF.

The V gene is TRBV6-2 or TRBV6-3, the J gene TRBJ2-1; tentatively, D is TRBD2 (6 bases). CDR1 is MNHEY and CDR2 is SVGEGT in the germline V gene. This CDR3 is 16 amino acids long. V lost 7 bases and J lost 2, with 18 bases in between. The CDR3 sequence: CASNKMGGHTYNEQFF. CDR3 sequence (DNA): TGTGCCAGCAACAAGATGGGAGGCCACACCTACAATGAGCAGTTCTTC.